This T cell receptor (beta chain) was recorded in a study of blood T cell repertoires in COVID-19. Across the whole study: Specimens from acute and convalescent COVID-19 originated in the United States, Italy and Spain. Sample material is recorded as cDNA or gDNA derived from T cells, B-cell-depleted T cells, or PBMCs.

Per the study methods: Counts of nucleated cells, estimated from reference gene primer amplification, were obtained. Here immunoSEQ multiplex PCR was the method, and the copy in TCRdb shows in-frame clones only, minus some. D and trimming come from the DNA, and the V and J calls and clone size come from that table. The sample yields about 76,000 clones, 90% seen once. This clonotype was sampled from a human donor in a cohort sampled during active COVID-19. The sequenced sample was peripheral blood.

CDR3 sequence (DNA): TGTGCCAGCAGGCCCCTACAGGGGATTGAGACCCAGTACTTC. Its protein is CASRPLQGIETQYF. The chain uses TRBV6-6 and TRBJ2-5; 7 nucleotides line up with TRBD1. In germline, CDR1 is MNHNY, CDR2 SVGAGI (reference sequence). The CDR3 loop spans 14 amino acids. Trimming cost V 6 bases and J 5 bases; bases outside gene matches: 9.